This T cell receptor beta chain was captured by sequencing in a study of regulatory T cells in long-lasting Graves disease. This clonotype was observed many times. From germline, CDR1 is WSHSY and CDR2 SAAADI. V gave up 5 bases and J gave up 0 bases, with 11 bases separating them. The CDR3 consists of 14 residues. HTBI primers from iRepertoire and Arm-PCR of CDR3 regions yielded the TCR beta libraries. TCRdb called the multiplex PCR reads again in MiXCR, with one record for every CDR3 protein. In the table there are about 420,000 distinct CDR3 sequences, approximately 16% of which are singletons. Time point described: newly diagnosed GD, antithyroid drugs for less than 3 months. Generation of the TCR library employed RNA extracted from PBMCs. These same data were also listed under a study on T cells in Graves' hyperthyroidism and ophthalmopathy. That investigation notes: Diagnosing involved the use of clinical symptoms, serum thyroxine and TRAb, thyroid ultrasound and orbital computed tomography. Ophthalmopathy could be told apart from stable hyperthyroidism with a 13 V-J model. Progression to ophthalmopathy was predicted a median of roughly 6.6 months early.

The sample was peripheral blood mononuclear cells (PBMCs), taken at new diagnosis, from a patient treated with antithyroid drugs. The chain joins TRBV10-2 to TRBJ2-7; maybe TRBD1 (5 bases). The clonotype was recovered from a woman aged 18 to 35 with Graves disease. CDR3 protein: CASSSIDSSYEQYF. CDR3 DNA: TGCGCCAGCAGTTCAATAGACAGCTCCTACGAGCAGTACTTC.